This TCR beta chain is drawn from a study of blood T cell repertoires in COVID-19. The overall study: Researchers got acute and convalescent COVID-19 samples from the United States, Italy and Spain. PBMCs, B-cell-depleted T cells, or T cells provided the cDNA or gDNA that made up the material.

The CDR3 contains 13 residues. Per germline, CDR1 SGHRS and CDR2 YFSETQ. Trimming at V came to 2 bases and at J to 7 bases, leaving 3 bases not matched to a gene. The Seattle patients, enrolled during active infection, were followed longitudinally. In the original analysis: Cell counts per sample came from amplifying reference gene primers. Some clones are missing from TCRdb's copy, which holds only in-frame ones; the method was immunoSEQ multiplex PCR. That table supplies the V and J calls and clone size; D and trimming were determined from the DNA. This table has around 300,000 clones, roughly 88% appearing once.

The chain joins TRBV5-1 to TRBJ1-1; 9 positions match TRBD1. The sequenced material came from peripheral blood. The origin of this receptor is a woman in her twenties or thirties with COVID-19, enrolled during active disease. CDR3 in amino acids: CASSFLGQGEAFF. DNA for the CDR3: TGCGCCAGCAGCTTCCTGGGACAGGGTGAAGCTTTCTTT.